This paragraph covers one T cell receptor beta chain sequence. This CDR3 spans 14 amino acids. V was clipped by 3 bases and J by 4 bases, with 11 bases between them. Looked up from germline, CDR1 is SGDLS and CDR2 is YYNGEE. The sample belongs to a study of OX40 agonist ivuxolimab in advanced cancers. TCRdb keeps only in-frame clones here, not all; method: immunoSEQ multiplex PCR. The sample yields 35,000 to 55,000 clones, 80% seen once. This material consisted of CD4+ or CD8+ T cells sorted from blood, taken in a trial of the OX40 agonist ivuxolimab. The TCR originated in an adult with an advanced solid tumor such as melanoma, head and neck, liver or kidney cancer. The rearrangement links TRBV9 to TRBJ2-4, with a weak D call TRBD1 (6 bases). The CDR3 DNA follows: TGTGCCAGCAGCGCCCTTGGACAGAAAAACATTCAGTACTTC. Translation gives CASSALGQKNIQYF.